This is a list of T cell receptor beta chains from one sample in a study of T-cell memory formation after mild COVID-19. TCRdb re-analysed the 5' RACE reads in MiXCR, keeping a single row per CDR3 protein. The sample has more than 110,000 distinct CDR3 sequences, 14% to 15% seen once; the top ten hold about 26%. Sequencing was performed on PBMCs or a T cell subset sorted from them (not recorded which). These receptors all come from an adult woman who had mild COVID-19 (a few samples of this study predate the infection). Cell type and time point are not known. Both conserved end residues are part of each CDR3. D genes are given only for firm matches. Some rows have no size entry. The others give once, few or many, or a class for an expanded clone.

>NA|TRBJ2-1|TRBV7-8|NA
TGTGCCAGCAGCTTAGCGCGAAGGGACTTGGGGTTACACAATGAGCAGTTCTTC
CASSLARRDLGLHNEQFF
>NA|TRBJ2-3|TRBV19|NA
TGTGCCAGTAGTATTGGGGTAGCGCCAAGCACAGATACGCAGTATTTT
CASSIGVAPSTDTQYF
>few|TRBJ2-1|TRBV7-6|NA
TGTGCCAGCAGCGAAATCGGACTGGCGGCGAAAGGCAATGAGCAGTTCTTC
CASSEIGLAAKGNEQFF
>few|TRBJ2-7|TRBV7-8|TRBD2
TGTGCCAGCAGCGATCACAGCGGGACCAGCTACGAGCAGTACTTC
CASSDHSGTSYEQYF
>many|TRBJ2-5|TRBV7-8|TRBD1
TGTGCCAGCAGCTTGAACAGGGGAGTACAAGAGACCCAGTACTTC
CASSLNRGVQETQYF
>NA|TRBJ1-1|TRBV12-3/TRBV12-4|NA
TGTGCCAGCAGTTTCGGCGCTGAAGCTTTCTTT
CASSFGAEAFF
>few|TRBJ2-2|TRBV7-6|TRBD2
TGTGCCAGCAGCCAGGGTCCGGGGACTAGCGGGATTAACACCGGGGAGCTGTTTTTT
CASSQGPGTSGINTGELFF
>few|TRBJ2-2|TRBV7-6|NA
TGTGCCAGCAGCTTCGGGGATGGCGGGACGGGCACCGGGGAGCTGTTTTTT
CASSFGDGGTGTGELFF
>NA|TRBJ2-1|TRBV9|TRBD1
TGTGCCAGCAGCGTAGAGGGGACAGGGGGCTACAATGAGCAGTTCTTC
CASSVEGTGGYNEQFF
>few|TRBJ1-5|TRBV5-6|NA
TGTGCCAGCAGCCCTTATGGGGGCACTAGCAATCAGCCCCAGCATTTT
CASSPYGGTSNQPQHF
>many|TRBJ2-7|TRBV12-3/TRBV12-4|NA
TGTGCCAGCAGTTTGCCCTATTCCTACGAGCAGTACTTC
CASSLPYSYEQYF
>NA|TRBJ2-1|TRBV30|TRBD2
TGTGCCTGGAGTCCGCCTAGCGGGAGTGTGGATGAGCAGTTCTTC
CAWSPPSGSVDEQFF
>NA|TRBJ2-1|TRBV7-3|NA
TGTGCCAGCAGCTGGGACGGCGCCAACAATGAGCAGTTCTTC
CASSWDGANNEQFF
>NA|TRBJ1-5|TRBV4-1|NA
TGCGCCAGCAGCCAAGGCCCCCATGGGAGCAATCAGCCCCAGCATTTT
CASSQGPHGSNQPQHF
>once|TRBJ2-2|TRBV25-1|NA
TGTGCCAGCAGTGAGGGGGCGACCACCGGGGAGCTGTTTTTT
CASSEGATTGELFF
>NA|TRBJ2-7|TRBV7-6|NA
TGTGCCAGCAGCCAATCAGAGTCCTACGAGCAGTACTTC
CASSQSESYEQYF
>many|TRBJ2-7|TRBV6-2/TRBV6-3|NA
TGTGCCAGCAGTTACTCGGGGGACATGCCTCCGCGGCAGTACTTC
CASSYSGDMPPRQYF
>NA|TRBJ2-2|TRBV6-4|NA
TGTGCCAGCAGCCCAGGGGCCACCGGGGAGCTGTTTTTT
CASSPGATGELFF
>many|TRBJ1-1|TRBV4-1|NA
TGCGCCAGCAGCCAAGACCCAGGACTGAACACTGAAGCTTTCTTT
CASSQDPGLNTEAFF
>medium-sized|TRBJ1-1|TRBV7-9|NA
TGTGCCAGCAGCTTTCCTGGCACTGAAGCTTTCTTT
CASSFPGTEAFF